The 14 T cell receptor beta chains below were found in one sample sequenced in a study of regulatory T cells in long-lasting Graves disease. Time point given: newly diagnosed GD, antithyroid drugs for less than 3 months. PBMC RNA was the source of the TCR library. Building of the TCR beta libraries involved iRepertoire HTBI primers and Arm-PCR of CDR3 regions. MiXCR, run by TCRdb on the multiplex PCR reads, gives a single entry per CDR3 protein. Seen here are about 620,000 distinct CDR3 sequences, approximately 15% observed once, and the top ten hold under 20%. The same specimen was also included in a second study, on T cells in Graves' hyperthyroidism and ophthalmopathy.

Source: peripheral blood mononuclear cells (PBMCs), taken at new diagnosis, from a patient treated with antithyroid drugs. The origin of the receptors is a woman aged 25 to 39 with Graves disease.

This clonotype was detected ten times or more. The CDR3 coding sequence is TGCAGCGCACGACAGGCGGCAGAGACCCAGTACTTC. Translation: CSARQAAETQYF. J is TRBJ2-5 and V is TRBV29-1; D is perhaps TRBD1 (6 bases). The CDR3 extends over 12 amino acids. V gave up 7 bases and J gave up 4 bases, with 13 bases separating them. Germline assignment: CDR1 SQVTM and CDR2 ANQGSEA.

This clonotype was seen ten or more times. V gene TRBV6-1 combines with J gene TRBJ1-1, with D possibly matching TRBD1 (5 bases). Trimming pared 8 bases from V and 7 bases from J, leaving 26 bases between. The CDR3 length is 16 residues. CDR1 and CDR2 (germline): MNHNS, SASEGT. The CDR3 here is CASPRPGLIPPIEAFF. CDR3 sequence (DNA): TGTGCCAGCCCGCGACCAGGGTTAATACCTCCGATTGAAGCTTTCTTT.

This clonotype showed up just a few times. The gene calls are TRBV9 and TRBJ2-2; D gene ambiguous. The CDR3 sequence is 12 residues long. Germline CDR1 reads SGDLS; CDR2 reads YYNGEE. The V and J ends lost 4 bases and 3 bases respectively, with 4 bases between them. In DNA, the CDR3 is TGTGCCAGCAGCTTTGACACCGGGGAGCTGTTTTTT. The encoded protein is CASSFDTGELFF.

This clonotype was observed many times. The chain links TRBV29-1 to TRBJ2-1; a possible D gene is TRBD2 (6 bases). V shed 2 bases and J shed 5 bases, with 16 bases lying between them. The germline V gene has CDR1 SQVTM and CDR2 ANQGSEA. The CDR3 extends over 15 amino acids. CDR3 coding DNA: TGCAGCGTTGAAAGTTGGGGGACTTATCACAATGAGCAGTTCTTC. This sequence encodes CSVESWGTYHNEQFF.

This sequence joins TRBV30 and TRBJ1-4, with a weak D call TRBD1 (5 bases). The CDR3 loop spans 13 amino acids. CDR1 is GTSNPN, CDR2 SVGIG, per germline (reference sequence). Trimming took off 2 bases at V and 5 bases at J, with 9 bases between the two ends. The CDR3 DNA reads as TGTGCCTGGAGTCGGGGCGGGAATGAAAAACTGTTTTTT. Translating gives CAWSRGGNEKLFF.

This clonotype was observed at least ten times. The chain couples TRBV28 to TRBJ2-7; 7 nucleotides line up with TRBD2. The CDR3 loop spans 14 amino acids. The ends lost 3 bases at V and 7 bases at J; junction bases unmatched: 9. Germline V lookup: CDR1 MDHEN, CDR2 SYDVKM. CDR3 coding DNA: TGTGCCAGCAGTTTTCGAGGGAGGGCGTTTGAGCAGTACTTC. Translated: CASSFRGRAFEQYF.

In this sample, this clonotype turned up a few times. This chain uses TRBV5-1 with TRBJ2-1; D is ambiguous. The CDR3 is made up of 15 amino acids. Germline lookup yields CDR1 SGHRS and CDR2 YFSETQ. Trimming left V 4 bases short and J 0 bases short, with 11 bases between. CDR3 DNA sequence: TGCGCCAGCAGCCTTGTGGCTAGCTCCTACAATGAGCAGTTCTTC. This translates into CASSLVASSYNEQFF.

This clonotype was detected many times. CDR3 sequence reads: CASSGNHLGGYTF. CDR3 DNA sequence: TGTGCCAGCAGTGGGAATCACTTGGGTGGCTACACCTTC. The chain is built from TRBV2 and TRBJ1-2, with D unclear. Trimming removed 4 bases at V and 7 bases at J, with 13 bases between. The CDR3 totals 13 residues. Germline CDR1 SNHLY, CDR2 FYNNEI.

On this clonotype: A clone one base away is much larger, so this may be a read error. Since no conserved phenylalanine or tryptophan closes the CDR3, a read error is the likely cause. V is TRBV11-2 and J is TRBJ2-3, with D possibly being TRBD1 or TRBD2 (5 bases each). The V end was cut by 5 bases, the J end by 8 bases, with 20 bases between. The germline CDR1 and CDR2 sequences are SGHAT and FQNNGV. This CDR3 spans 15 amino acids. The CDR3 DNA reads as TGTGCCAGCAGCCTAACCGGGACGGCCAGCGGTACGCAGTATCTT. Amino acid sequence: CASSLTGTASGTQYL.

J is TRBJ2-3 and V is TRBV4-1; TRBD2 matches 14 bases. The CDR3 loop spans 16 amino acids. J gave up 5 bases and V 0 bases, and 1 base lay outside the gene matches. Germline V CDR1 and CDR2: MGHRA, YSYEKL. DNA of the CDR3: TGCGCCAGCAGCCAAGATGGGACTAGCGGGAGAGATACGCAGTATTTT. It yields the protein CASSQDGTSGRDTQYF.

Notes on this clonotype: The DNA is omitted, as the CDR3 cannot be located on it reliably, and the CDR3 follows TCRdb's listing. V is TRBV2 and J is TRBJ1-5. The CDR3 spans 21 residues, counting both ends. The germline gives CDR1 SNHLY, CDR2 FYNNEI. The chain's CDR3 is CASSVGLGYEQYFGPGQPQHF.

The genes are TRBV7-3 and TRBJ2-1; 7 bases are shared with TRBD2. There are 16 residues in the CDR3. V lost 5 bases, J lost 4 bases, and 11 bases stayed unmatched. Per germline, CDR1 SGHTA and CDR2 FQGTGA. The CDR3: CASSPGRGSGYNEQFF. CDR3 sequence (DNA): TGTGCCAGCAGCCCCGGTCGCGGGAGTGGATACAATGAGCAGTTCTTC.

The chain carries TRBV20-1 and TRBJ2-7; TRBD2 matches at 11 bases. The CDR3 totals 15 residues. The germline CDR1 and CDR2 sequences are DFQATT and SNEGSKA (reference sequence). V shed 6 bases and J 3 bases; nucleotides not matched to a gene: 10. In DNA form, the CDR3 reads TGCAGTGCGAAACCGACTAGCGGGAAATTCTACGAGCAGTACTTC. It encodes CSAKPTSGKFYEQYF.

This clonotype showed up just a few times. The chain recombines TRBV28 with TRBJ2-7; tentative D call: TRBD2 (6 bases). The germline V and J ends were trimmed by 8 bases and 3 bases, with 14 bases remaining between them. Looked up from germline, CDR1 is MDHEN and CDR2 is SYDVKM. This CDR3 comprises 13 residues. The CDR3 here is CASGPGLHYEQYF. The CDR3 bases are TGTGCCAGCGGCCCGGGACTCCACTACGAGCAGTACTTC.